This TCR beta chain was sequenced during a study of long-term antiretroviral therapy in people with HIV. Study-wide context: The earliest specimens came about a decade ahead of the 2015 immediate-ART recommendation.

People in the study who had HIV all got their treatment in the United States. Germline values: CDR1 SNHLY, CDR2 FYNNEI. V lost 8 bases and J lost 4, with 14 bases in between. The CDR3 has 14 residues. This clone was counted between two and nine times. At the survey level, the v3.0 immunoSEQ assay was run. Produced via immunoSEQ multiplex PCR; TCRdb's table is partial and in-frame only. The sample lists about 16,000 clones; roughly 80% were seen once. The receptor was derived from a woman aged 45 to 65 with HIV. This sample comprised unsorted PBMCs, obtained 1.5 years before starting antiretroviral therapy. The rearrangement joins TRBV2 to TRBJ1-4; D may be TRBD1 (6 bases). The chain's CDR3 is CASSTDSFNEKLFF. CDR3 nucleotide sequence: TGTGCCAGCTCAACGGACAGTTTTAATGAAAAACTGTTTTTT.